A selection of T cell receptor beta chains follows, all from one sample in a study of T cell repertoires in cytomegalovirus infection. TCRdb reanalysed the reads using MiXCR and keeps one entry per CDR3 protein. The sample holds about 770,000 distinct CDR3 sequences, almost 30% seen once. Antigen specificity for these receptors is unknown. Here the sequenced sample was cultured CD8+ T cells from PBMCs, taken from culture after CMV antigen stimulation. These receptors all come from a human donor in good health (CMV status not recorded). Some clones in this sample may be carry-over from other donors' samples. CDR3s include the opening cysteine and the closing phenylalanine or tryptophan.

TRBJ1-6 | 15 | TRBV7-8 | CASSLRDSYNSPLHF
TRBJ2-3 | 14 | TRBV19 | CASSSPSGGDTQYF
TRBJ2-1 | 12 | TRBV10-3 | CATISDYNEQFF
TRBJ2-7 | 14 | TRBV12-3/TRBV12-4 | CASSFGEGPYEQYF
TRBJ1-5 | 14 | TRBV20-1 | CSARDGRSNQPQHF
TRBJ2-2 | 15 | TRBV7-9 | CASSPGDRNTGELFF
TRBJ2-1 | 14 | TRBV12-5 | CASGPTRPRDEQFF
TRBJ1-5 | 12 | TRBV12-3/TRBV12-4 | CASRALDQPQHF
TRBJ2-1 | 15 | TRBV4-1 | CASSQVSVTHNEQFF
TRBJ2-6 | 18 | TRBV3-1 | CASSPRSGHGSGANVLTF
TRBJ1-5 | 13 | TRBV4-1 | CASSQELGQPQHF
TRBJ2-5 | 18 | TRBV9 | CASSVGSVGPRGGETQYF
TRBJ2-1 | 15 | TRBV19 | CASSIGTTSMDEQFF
TRBJ2-2 | 15 | TRBV12-3/TRBV12-4 | CASSYRAPVTGELFF
TRBJ1-5 | 15 | TRBV12-3/TRBV12-4 | CASSLSAGASQPQHF
TRBJ2-1 | 15 | TRBV4-3 | CASSPFFLSYNEQFF
TRBJ1-2 | 12 | TRBV12-3/TRBV12-4 | CASSYLTVGYTF
TRBJ2-1 | 16 | TRBV20-1 | CSARDGSTRIYNEQFF
TRBJ2-5 | 12 | TRBV20-1 | CSASLPQETQYF
TRBJ2-3 | 14 | TRBV9 | CASSVGVGADTQYF
TRBJ2-3 | 15 | TRBV19 | CATTAGATSTDTQYF
TRBJ2-1 | 14 | TRBV20-1 | CSARAGGRLDEQFF
TRBJ1-1 | 14 | TRBV12-5 | CASGPGSMSIEAFF
TRBJ2-1 | 16 | TRBV5-4 | CASSLKGDTVYNEQFF
TRBJ2-3 | 14 | TRBV7-8 | CASSFEVLTDTQYF
TRBJ1-1 | 14 | TRBV27 | CASSLPQGNTEAFF
TRBJ2-3 | 15 | TRBV20-1 | CSAGGALKRADTQYF